This T cell receptor (beta chain) was recovered during a study of T-cell memory formation after mild COVID-19. Whole-study results and caveats: A subset of responding clones appeared in pre-infection memory, suggesting cross-reactive memory joined. Contracting clones localized mainly to CM and EM when CD4+ and mainly to EMRA when CD8+.

This clonotype showed up many times. Antigen unknown. V lost 4 bases, J lost 0 bases, and 13 bases lay in between. This CDR3 is 16 amino acids long. CDR1 and CDR2 from the germline V gene are LGHDT and YNNKEL (reference sequence). TCR alpha and TCR beta cDNA libraries carrying sample barcodes and UMIs came from 5'RACE with constant-segment primers. TCRdb re-analysed the 5' RACE reads in MiXCR, keeping a single row per CDR3 protein. The sample includes a few hundred thousand distinct CDR3 sequences, 8.2% of them seen just once. Sequences were obtained from PBMCs or a T cell subset sorted from them (not recorded which). The V gene is TRBV3-1, the J gene TRBJ1-3; D is unclear. This TCR was recovered from a man aged 18 to 30 who had mild COVID-19 (a few samples of this study predate the infection). Cell type and time point are not known. CDR3 region: CASSPTGSGSGNTIYF. The CDR3, as DNA: TGTGCCAGCAGCCCGACCGGCTCGGGCTCTGGAAACACCATATATTTT.